This TCR beta chain emerged from a study of T cells and copy number aberrations in small-cell lung cancer. Repertoires were generated with immunoSEQ multiplex PCR, while TCRdb's copy carries only in-frame clones and drops some. The sample lists more than 9,500 clones, about 75% occurring once. V lost 0 bases, J lost 7 bases, and 10 bases lay in between. This CDR3 has 14 amino acids. The germline gives CDR1 SGHDT, CDR2 YYEEEE. The chain uses TRBV5-6 and TRBJ1-4; perhaps TRBD1 as D (5 bases). The sequencing input was normal tissue next to the tumor. The receptor comes from a man in his 60s with small cell lung cancer. This CDR3 reads CASSLGPQGEKLFF. Written as DNA, the CDR3 is TGTGCCAGCAGCTTGGGGCCTCAGGGTGAAAAACTGTTTTTT.